These T cell receptor beta chains were read from a single sample in a study of blood T cell repertoires in COVID-19. Data came from immunoSEQ multiplex PCR; TCRdb stores just in-frame clones and leaves some out. Of about 60,000 clones listed, 83% are singletons. Sequencing input: peripheral blood. These receptors originate from a middle-aged man with COVID-19, enrolled during active disease. The CDR3 runs from the conserved cysteine through the conserved F or W. The order of the fields is J gene, D gene, clone size, V gene, CDR3 protein, CDR3 DNA. D genes are given only for firm matches. Clone size appears in some rows only: once, few, many, or a class for an expanded clone.

j_call: TRBJ2-5
d_call: TRBD1
clone_size: NA
v_call: TRBV5-1
cdr3_aa: CASSYGQGRETQYF
cdr3_nt: TGCGCCAGCAGCTACGGACAGGGGAGAGAGACCCAGTACTTC

j_call: TRBJ2-5
d_call: NA
clone_size: NA
v_call: TRBV6-6
cdr3_aa: CASRSGDRIGETQYF
cdr3_nt: TGTGCCAGCAGGTCGGGGGACAGAATTGGGGAGACCCAGTACTTC

j_call: TRBJ2-1
d_call: TRBD2
clone_size: once
v_call: TRBV24-1
cdr3_aa: CATSDLLTSRYNEQFF
cdr3_nt: TGTGCCACCAGTGATTTGCTGACTAGCAGATACAATGAGCAGTTCTTC

j_call: TRBJ1-3
d_call: TRBD1
clone_size: NA
v_call: TRBV6-2/TRBV6-3
cdr3_aa: CASSYGGGVGNTIYF
cdr3_nt: TGTGCCAGCAGTTACGGAGGGGGCGTTGGAAACACCATATATTTT

j_call: TRBJ2-2
d_call: NA
clone_size: NA
v_call: TRBV5-1
cdr3_aa: CASSFSHSNTGELFF
cdr3_nt: TGCGCCAGCAGCTTCTCCCACTCGAACACCGGGGAGCTGTTTTTT

j_call: TRBJ1-5
d_call: NA
clone_size: few
v_call: TRBV7-9
cdr3_aa: CASSLSRDRPQHF
cdr3_nt: TGTGCCAGCAGCTTAAGCCGGGATCGGCCCCAGCATTTT

j_call: TRBJ2-2
d_call: TRBD1
clone_size: NA
v_call: TRBV19
cdr3_aa: CASSPGTGLTGELFF
cdr3_nt: TGTGCCAGTAGTCCCGGGACAGGGCTCACCGGGGAGCTGTTTTTT

j_call: TRBJ2-7
d_call: TRBD1
clone_size: NA
v_call: TRBV28
cdr3_aa: CASEDREMVLGEQYF
cdr3_nt: TGTGCCAGCGAAGACAGGGAAATGGTGCTAGGAGAGCAGTACTTC

j_call: TRBJ2-5
d_call: TRBD2
clone_size: NA
v_call: TRBV2
cdr3_aa: CASSAGLAGGPSRTQYF
cdr3_nt: TGTGCCAGCAGTGCTGGACTAGCGGGAGGGCCGTCCCGGACCCAGTACTTC

j_call: TRBJ1-5
d_call: TRBD1
clone_size: NA
v_call: TRBV6-5
cdr3_aa: CASRISQGSNQPQHF
cdr3_nt: TGTGCCAGCAGAATATCACAGGGGAGCAATCAGCCCCAGCATTTT

j_call: TRBJ1-3
d_call: NA
clone_size: few
v_call: TRBV5-5
cdr3_aa: CASSPDGGGSGNTIYF
cdr3_nt: TGTGCCAGCAGCCCGGACGGTGGCGGGTCTGGAAACACCATATATTTT

j_call: TRBJ2-7
d_call: TRBD2
clone_size: NA
v_call: TRBV6-2/TRBV6-3
cdr3_aa: CASSFMTSNEQYF
cdr3_nt: TGTGCCAGCAGTTTTATGACTAGCAACGAGCAGTACTTC

j_call: TRBJ1-2
d_call: NA
clone_size: NA
v_call: TRBV12-3/TRBV12-4
cdr3_aa: CASSPDSLYGYTF
cdr3_nt: TGTGCCAGCAGCCCGGACAGCCTCTATGGCTACACCTTC

j_call: TRBJ1-1
d_call: NA
clone_size: once
v_call: TRBV6-2/TRBV6-3
cdr3_aa: CASSYVYRTMNTEAFF
cdr3_nt: TGTGCCAGCAGTTACGTGTACAGGACGATGAACACTGAAGCTTTCTTT

j_call: TRBJ2-7
d_call: NA
clone_size: once
v_call: TRBV28
cdr3_aa: CASNPPGSTYEQYF
cdr3_nt: TGTGCCAGCAACCCACCGGGGTCTACCTACGAGCAGTACTTC

j_call: TRBJ2-7
d_call: TRBD1
clone_size: NA
v_call: TRBV4-1
cdr3_aa: CASSSRQGGSYEQYF
cdr3_nt: TGCGCCAGCAGCAGCCGACAGGGGGGCTCCTACGAGCAGTACTTC

j_call: TRBJ2-3
d_call: TRBD1
clone_size: NA
v_call: TRBV28
cdr3_aa: CASSFSTGGTDTQYF
cdr3_nt: TGTGCCAGCAGTTTCTCGACAGGGGGCACAGATACGCAGTATTTT

j_call: TRBJ2-2
d_call: TRBD2
clone_size: NA
v_call: TRBV5-1
cdr3_aa: CASSRDPSGSGGTGELFF
cdr3_nt: TGCGCCAGCAGCCGAGACCCTAGCGGGAGCGGGGGCACCGGGGAGCTGTTTTTT

j_call: TRBJ1-1
d_call: NA
clone_size: NA
v_call: TRBV18
cdr3_aa: CASSPPIGAGEAFF
cdr3_nt: TGTGCCAGCTCACCACCAATTGGGGCAGGTGAAGCTTTCTTT

j_call: TRBJ2-3
d_call: NA
clone_size: NA
v_call: TRBV7-3
cdr3_aa: CASSHLSGYTDTQYF
cdr3_nt: TGTGCCAGCAGCCACCTTAGCGGATACACAGATACGCAGTATTTT

j_call: TRBJ1-2
d_call: NA
clone_size: NA
v_call: TRBV12-3/TRBV12-4
cdr3_aa: CASSPLGNYGYTF
cdr3_nt: TGTGCCAGCAGCCCACTAGGGAACTATGGCTACACCTTC

j_call: TRBJ2-7
d_call: TRBD2
clone_size: few
v_call: TRBV5-1
cdr3_aa: CASSLTSGGITYEQYF
cdr3_nt: TGCGCCAGCAGCCTCACCTCGGGGGGAATCACCTACGAGCAGTACTTC

j_call: TRBJ2-3
d_call: TRBD2
clone_size: NA
v_call: TRBV6-6
cdr3_aa: CASSYSSGRGDTQYF
cdr3_nt: TGTGCCAGCAGTTACTCAAGCGGGAGAGGGGATACGCAGTATTTT

j_call: TRBJ1-2
d_call: NA
clone_size: NA
v_call: TRBV18
cdr3_aa: CASSTSTANYGYTF
cdr3_nt: TGTGCCAGCTCAACATCGACAGCTAACTATGGCTACACCTTC